Each of the 6 T cell receptor beta chains below was sequenced from the same sample in a study of PD-L1 blockade in urothelial cancer. Assay used: immunoSEQ multiplex PCR; TCRdb lists only in-frame clones, some missing. Of 86,000 or so clones detected, 85% to 90% appear once; the ten largest clones hold about 15%. As for time point: pretreatment peripheral blood. Material: PBMCs, obtained around atezolizumab (anti-PD-L1) treatment. Receptors originate from a man aged 60-69 years with urothelial cancer.

This chain uses TRBV4-3 with TRBJ1-3; D may be TRBD1 (6 bases). Per the germline V gene, CDR1 is LGHNA and CDR2 is YSLEER. The CDR3 is 15 residues long. Trimming stripped 1 base from V and 1 base from J, with 8 bases between. In DNA form, the CDR3 reads TGCGCCAGCAGCCAAGTGAGGGGGTCTGGAAACACCATATATTTT. It yields the protein CASSQVRGSGNTIYF.

The CDR3 protein is CASSPRQGFGRNTEAFF. The CDR3 bases are TGTGCCAGCAGCCCTCGACAGGGTTTCGGTCGGAACACTGAAGCTTTCTTT. The genes are TRBV7-9 and TRBJ1-1; TRBD1 matches at 7 bases. The CDR3 is made up of 17 amino acids. Germline CDR1 and CDR2: SEHNR and FQNEAQ (reference sequence). With 5 bases clipped from V and 1 base from J, the junction kept 13 bases outside the gene matches.

This clone came up once. The V and J genes are TRBV10-3 and TRBJ2-5, with D maybe TRBD2 (6 bases). V was shortened by 3 bases and J by 4 bases, with 12 bases between the two germline ends. Germline V lookup: CDR1 ENHRY, CDR2 SYGVKD. This CDR3 has 14 residues. The CDR3 is CAISDQLRGETQYF. The CDR3 DNA sequence: TGTGCCATCAGTGACCAGTTGCGGGGAGAGACCCAGTACTTC.

The chain links TRBV7-2 to TRBJ1-2; D not certain. This CDR3 comprises 12 residues. V shed 1 base and J shed 7 bases, with 7 bases lying between them. Germline CDR1 and CDR2: SGHTA and FQGNSA. CDR3 loop: CASSLDGLGYTF. In DNA, the CDR3 is TGTGCCAGCAGCTTAGATGGGCTTGGCTACACCTTC.

The chain carries TRBV14 and TRBJ1-1; D is ambiguous. V was clipped by 2 bases and J by 10 bases, with 14 bases between them. The CDR3 runs 13 residues. Germline CDR1 and CDR2: SGHDN and FVKESK. The CDR3 loop is CASSQNRGLGAFF. DNA for the CDR3: TGTGCCAGCAGCCAAAACAGAGGGCTGGGAGCTTTCTTT.

This chain connects TRBV9 to TRBJ2-2, with a possible D match to TRBD1 (6 bases). V lost 0 bases and J lost 2, with 11 bases in between. The length of the CDR3 is 16 residues. Germline CDR1 SGDLS, CDR2 YYNGEE. The chain's CDR3 is CASSVEGTPNTGELFF. The CDR3, as DNA: TGTGCCAGCAGCGTAGAAGGGACACCTAACACCGGGGAGCTGTTTTTT.